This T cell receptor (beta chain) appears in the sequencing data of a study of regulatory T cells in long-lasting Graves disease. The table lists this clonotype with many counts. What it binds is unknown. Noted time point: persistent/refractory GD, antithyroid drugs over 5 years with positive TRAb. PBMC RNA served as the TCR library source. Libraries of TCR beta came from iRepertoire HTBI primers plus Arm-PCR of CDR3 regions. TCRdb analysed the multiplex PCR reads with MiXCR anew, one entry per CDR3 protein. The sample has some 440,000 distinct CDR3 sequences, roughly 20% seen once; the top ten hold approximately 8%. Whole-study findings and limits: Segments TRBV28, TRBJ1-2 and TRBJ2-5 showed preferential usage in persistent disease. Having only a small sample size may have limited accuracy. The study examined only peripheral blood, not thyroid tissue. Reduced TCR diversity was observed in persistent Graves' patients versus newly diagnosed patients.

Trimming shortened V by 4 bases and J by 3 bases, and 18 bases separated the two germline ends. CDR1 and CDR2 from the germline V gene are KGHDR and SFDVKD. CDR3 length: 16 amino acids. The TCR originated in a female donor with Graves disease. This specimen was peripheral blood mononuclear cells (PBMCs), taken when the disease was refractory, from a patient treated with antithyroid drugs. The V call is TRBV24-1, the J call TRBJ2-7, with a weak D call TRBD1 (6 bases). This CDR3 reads CATSESGVLNIYEQYF. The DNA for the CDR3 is TGTGCCACCAGTGAATCAGGGGTCCTAAATATCTACGAGCAGTACTTC.